A selection of T cell receptor beta chains follows, all from one sample in a study of OX40 agonist ivuxolimab in advanced cancers. Only in-frame clones appear in the TCRdb table, and some are missing; sequencing was by immunoSEQ multiplex PCR. The table has fewer than 75,000 clones, 80% to 90% seen once; the top ten hold approximately 3%. Sequencing was performed on CD4+ or CD8+ T cells sorted from blood, taken in a trial of the OX40 agonist ivuxolimab. The receptors stem from an adult with an advanced solid tumor such as melanoma, head and neck, liver or kidney cancer. CDR3s include the opening cysteine and the closing phenylalanine or tryptophan. D genes are given only for firm matches. Some rows mark clone size as missing; the rest say once, few, many or name a class of expanded clone.

TRBV6-1	TRBJ2-1	-	-	TGTGCCAGCAGTGAAGCCGCAGCCCTGGGTGAGCAGTTCTTC	CASSEAAALGEQFF
TRBV5-1	TRBJ2-3	-	TRBD2	TGCGCCAGCAGCTGGGGACTAGCAGCATTTGGGACAGATACGCAGTATTTT	CASSWGLAAFGTDTQYF
TRBV5-4	TRBJ2-5	-	-	TGTGCCAGCAGCTTTCACTCGACGGAGACCCAGTACTTC	CASSFHSTETQYF
TRBV9	TRBJ2-3	-	-	TGTGCCAGCAGCCCCTCATACAGGTCCTCTGGGACGCAGTATTTT	CASSPSYRSSGTQYF
TRBV6-6	TRBJ1-2	-	TRBD1	TGTGCCAGCCATACCCCAGGACAGGGGAACTATGGCTACACCTTC	CASHTPGQGNYGYTF
TRBV2	TRBJ2-5	-	TRBD2	TGTGCCAGCAGGACCGGGACTAGCGGGAGCCGGTCTGAGACCCAGTACTTC	CASRTGTSGSRSETQYF
TRBV7-9	TRBJ1-4	-	-	TGTGCCAGCAGCGCCGGCCGGGGCTCCCAGGAAAAACTGTTTTTT	CASSAGRGSQEKLFF
TRBV5-4	TRBJ2-1	-	-	TGTGCCAGCAGCGTCGGGACGCTAGTCAATGAGCAGTTCTTC	CASSVGTLVNEQFF
TRBV7-6	TRBJ2-5	-	TRBD1	TGTGCCAGCAGCAGGGGGCCCGGGTCCCAGCAGACCCAGTACTTC	CASSRGPGSQQTQYF
TRBV6-5	TRBJ1-1	-	-	TGTGCCAGCAGTTACCCGGGCCGGGGCTGGGGCACTGAAGCTTTCTTT	CASSYPGRGWGTEAFF
TRBV30	TRBJ2-7	-	-	TGTGCCTGGAGGCTTCCTAGCAGTCGGTCGTACGAGCAGTACTTC	CAWRLPSSRSYEQYF
TRBV18	TRBJ2-5	-	-	TGTGCCAGCTCCGCAGTCCCGGGCAGGACCTCGCAAGAGACCCAGTACTTC	CASSAVPGRTSQETQYF
TRBV2	TRBJ1-5	-	-	TGTGCCAGCAGTGAAGCGTGGACAGCCTTTAGCAATCAGCCCCAGCATTTT	CASSEAWTAFSNQPQHF
TRBV4-3	TRBJ1-5	-	-	TGCGCCAGCAGCCAAGATGAAAATCAGCCCCAGCATTTT	CASSQDENQPQHF
TRBV5-1	TRBJ2-5	-	TRBD2	TGCGCCAGCAGCTCCGGTGTAGCGGGAGGGGTAGAGACCCAGTACTTC	CASSSGVAGGVETQYF
TRBV7-2	TRBJ1-2	-	TRBD1	TGTGCCAGCAGCCGAACAGGGGGCGATGGCTACACCTTC	CASSRTGGDGYTF
TRBV7-9	TRBJ2-3	-	TRBD1	TGTGCCAGCAGCTTAGGGGCAGGGGGCCCAGATACGCAGTATTTT	CASSLGAGGPDTQYF
TRBV7-2	TRBJ1-1	-	TRBD1	TGTGCCAGCAGCTCGAACAGGGGAGGGGAAGCTTTCTTT	CASSSNRGGEAFF
TRBV30	TRBJ2-2	-	TRBD2	TGTGCCTGGAGTGGACTAGCCTCCGGGGAGCTGTTTTTT	CAWSGLASGELFF
TRBV30	TRBJ1-5	few	-	TGTGCCTGGAGTCTAGGTATCGGTCAGCCCCAGCATTTT	CAWSLGIGQPQHF
TRBV5-4	TRBJ2-1	-	-	TGTGCCAGCAGCTTGGCCGGGGCCACCCTCAATGAGCAGTTCTTC	CASSLAGATLNEQFF
TRBV7-9	TRBJ2-7	-	TRBD1	TGTGCCAGCAGTACCAGGGGGCCCGACGAGCAGTACTTC	CASSTRGPDEQYF
TRBV28	TRBJ1-4	few	-	TGTGCCAGCAGTGTCCCGACAGGCGCTAATGAAAAACTGTTTTTT	CASSVPTGANEKLFF
TRBV28	TRBJ1-5	-	TRBD1	TGTGCCAGCAGTTTGGGCAGGGGGAATCAGCCCCAGCATTTT	CASSLGRGNQPQHF
TRBV11-2	TRBJ2-7	-	-	TGTGCCAGCAGCTTAGCGAACGAGCAGTACTTC	CASSLANEQYF
TRBV18	TRBJ2-7	few	TRBD1	TGTGCCAGCTCACCGGACAGGGGGCTTTACGAGCAGTACTTC	CASSPDRGLYEQYF
TRBV19	TRBJ2-7	-	-	TGTGCCAGTAGCAGGGGCCATTTTAGCTCCTACGAGCAGTACTTC	CASSRGHFSSYEQYF
TRBV6-1	TRBJ2-2	-	-	TGTGCCAGCAGTGAACAGGGACCCGGGGAGCTGTTTTTT	CASSEQGPGELFF
TRBV18	TRBJ1-1	-	-	TGTGCCAGCTCACCACGGGGCGGGTCTGAAGCTTTCTTT	CASSPRGGSEAFF
TRBV29-1	TRBJ2-5	-	-	TGCAGCGTGGAAATGGACGGGCAAGAGACCCAGTACTTC	CSVEMDGQETQYF
TRBV5-4	TRBJ2-2	-	TRBD1	TGTGCCAGCAGCCCCAACAGGGGCAACACCGGGGAGCTGTTTTTT	CASSPNRGNTGELFF
TRBV30	TRBJ1-2	-	TRBD1	TGTGCCTGGAGTCCACAGGGGGATAGTGGCTACACCTTC	CAWSPQGDSGYTF
TRBV15	TRBJ2-1	-	TRBD2	TGTGCCACCAGCAGAGCTAGCGGGTTCTACAATGAGCAGTTCTTC	CATSRASGFYNEQFF
TRBV10-2	TRBJ2-7	-	-	TGCGCCAGCAGTGGGGCAGGGAATTTCTACGAGCAGTACTTC	CASSGAGNFYEQYF
TRBV5-1	TRBJ2-1	-	TRBD2	TGCGCCAGCAGCCTACTGACTAGCGGATACAATGAGCAGTTCTTC	CASSLLTSGYNEQFF
TRBV7-2	TRBJ2-2	-	-	TGTGCCAGCAGCCCCAGCCCAGGGATCGGCACCGGGGAGCTGTTTTTT	CASSPSPGIGTGELFF
TRBV11-3	TRBJ1-2	-	-	TGTGCCAGCAGTCAGAGCGGGCACAGTAACTATGGCTACACCTTC	CASSQSGHSNYGYTF
TRBV2	TRBJ1-2	-	TRBD1	TGTGCCAGCAGCTCAGACAGGGAGGCCTATGGCTACACCTTC	CASSSDREAYGYTF
TRBV6-1	TRBJ2-7	-	-	TGTGCCAGCAGTATCCCGCGGCAGTTCCCTGGGGAGCAGTACTTC	CASSIPRQFPGEQYF
TRBV29-1	TRBJ2-7	once	TRBD1	TGCAGCGTAGTCCGGGACAGCTACGAGCAGTACTTC	CSVVRDSYEQYF
TRBV30	TRBJ2-3	few	TRBD2	TGTGCCTGGAGTGTATTGGCTAGCGGGGCTAGCACAGATACGCAGTATTTT	CAWSVLASGASTDTQYF
TRBV4-1	TRBJ2-1	once	-	TGCGCCAGCAGCCAGGCTATATCCGGGACCTCGAATGAGCAGTTCTTC	CASSQAISGTSNEQFF